The 10 T cell receptor beta chains reported below all come from one sample, sequenced in a study of molecular identifiers for immune sequencing clone quantification. Via MiXCR, TCRdb re-called the PCR reads, giving one row per CDR3 protein. The sample consists of 250,000 to 400,000 distinct CDR3 sequences, 20% to 25% of them appearing once. The specimen sequenced was naive CD8+ T cells from blood, with Jurkat cell RNA spiked in. Subset meaning: FACS-sorted CD8+CD4-CCR7+CD45RA+ naive T cells. These receptors were taken from a human donor in good health. Some libraries in this study had Jurkat cell RNA spiked in.

In the case of this clonotype: This clone may be a read error of a much larger clone one base away. The chain combines TRBV14 with TRBJ1-2; maybe TRBD1 (5 bases). CDR3 length equals 15 residues. From germline, CDR1 is SGHDN and CDR2 FVKESK. The CDR3: CASSLTGTEDHGYAF. DNA for the CDR3: TGTGCCAGCAGCTTAACCGGGACGGAGGATCATGGCTACGCCTTC.

This clonotype was counted many times. V usage is TRBV5-5 and J usage is TRBJ2-7; TRBD1 is a possible D gene (6 bases). The V end was cut by 3 bases, the J end by 7 bases, with 17 bases between. This CDR3 region has 14 residues. Looked up from germline, CDR1 is SGHKS and CDR2 is YYEKEE (reference sequence). CDR3 sequence reads: CASSSSEQGPEQYF. Here the CDR3 DNA reads TGTGCCAGCAGCTCGTCAGAACAGGGACCGGAGCAGTACTTC.

This clonotype was counted a few times. The CDR3 here is CASSSTSGRSFGELFF. The DNA for the CDR3 is TGTGCCAGCTCGTCTACTAGCGGGAGATCTTTCGGGGAGCTGTTTTTT. V and J are TRBV18 and TRBJ2-2; 11 bases match TRBD2. Germline loops: CDR1 KGHSH, CDR2 LQKENI. CDR3 length: 16 residues. V was clipped by 6 bases and J by 7 bases; unmatched bases: 10.

The chain couples TRBV4-3 to TRBJ2-1; TRBD2 agrees at 11 bases. The CDR3 consists of 18 residues. J was trimmed by 4 bases and V by 1 base; bases with no gene match: 9. Germline loops: CDR1 LGHNA, CDR2 YSLEER. The CDR3 nucleotides are TGCGCCAGCAGCCAAGGCATTACTAGCGGGGGAGATTACAATGAGCAGTTCTTC. This codes for CASSQGITSGGDYNEQFF.

The V call is TRBV20-1, the J call TRBJ2-7, with TRBD1 identical over 7 bases. V dropped 4 bases and J dropped 3; count of bases not matched to a gene: 9. CDR1 and CDR2 from the germline V gene are DFQATT and SNEGSKA (reference sequence). The CDR3 has 14 amino acids. The CDR3 here is CSANDRDANYEQYF. CDR3 in DNA: TGCAGTGCTAACGACAGGGACGCTAACTACGAGCAGTACTTC.

V usage is TRBV2 and J usage is TRBJ1-5; D unresolved. The V gene's germline CDR1 is SNHLY and CDR2 FYNNEI. Trimming pared 3 bases from V and 3 bases from J, leaving 12 bases between. The CDR3 has 15 residues. The CDR3 loop is CASSDLSDYNQPQHF. The DNA of the CDR3 is TGTGCCAGCAGTGACCTCAGTGACTACAATCAGCCCCAGCATTTT.

This clonotype has ten or more counts. The rearrangement links TRBV12-3 or TRBV12-4 to TRBJ1-1; 11 bases agree with TRBD1. The CDR3 runs 14 residues. V shed 8 bases and J 4 bases; nucleotides not matched to a gene: 6. The CDR3 nucleotides are TGTGCCAGCTTATGGGGGACAGGGGGCACTGAAGCTTTCTTT. Translated, it gives CASLWGTGGTEAFF.

A word on this clonotype: A much larger clone lies one base from this, so it may be a read error. The CDR3 nucleotides read TGTGCCAGCAGCCCGCAGATTAACTATGGCTACACCTTC. This codes for CASSPQINYGYTF. The chain links TRBV3-1 to TRBJ1-2; D gene unclear. The CDR3 sequence is 13 residues long. Trimming shortened V by 4 bases and J by 1 base, and 7 bases separated the two germline ends. Germline V CDR1 and CDR2: LGHDT, YNNKEL (reference sequence).

The V gene is TRBV10-3, the J gene TRBJ2-7, with 10 bases matching TRBD1. The V segment lost 10 bases and the J segment 5 bases; nucleotides outside the gene matches: 5. This CDR3 spans 12 amino acids. The V gene's germline CDR1 is ENHRY and CDR2 SYGVKD. The chain's CDR3 is CATDGTGDEQYF. CDR3 DNA: TGTGCCACCGACGGGACAGGGGACGAGCAGTACTTC.

In its sample, this clonotype was seen a few times. This chain joins TRBV12-3 or TRBV12-4 and TRBJ2-6; the match to TRBD1 covers 10 bases. V shed 6 bases, J shed 2 bases, and the junction held 16 bases outside the gene matches. This CDR3 region has 20 residues. The CDR3 DNA reads TGTGCCAGCAGCCAAAGAGGCCACCCGACAGGGGGCGCTGGGGCCAACGTCCTGACTTTC. Protein product: CASSQRGHPTGGAGANVLTF.